This is a list of T cell receptor beta chains from one sample in a study of cytomegalovirus exposure and HLA in healthy donors. The protocol was immunoSEQ multiplex PCR, while the TCRdb copy is restricted to in-frame clones and leaves out a portion. The sample has some 160,000 clones; under 80% are singletons. Sequencing was carried out using PBMCs. These receptors all come from a woman under 40 in good health and CMV-seronegative. CDR3s include the opening cysteine and the closing phenylalanine or tryptophan. D genes are given only for firm matches. Rows may omit the clone size; those that give it use once, few, many or a size class.

D gene	V gene	clone size	J gene	CDR3 protein	CDR3 DNA
.	TRBV5-1	.	TRBJ1-2	CASSLLGSYGYTF	TGCGCCAGCAGCTTGCTGGGGAGCTATGGCTACACCTTC
TRBD2	TRBV7-2	.	TRBJ2-5	CASSLIAGEKTQYF	TGTGCCAGCAGCTTAATAGCGGGGGAGAAGACCCAGTACTTC
TRBD1	TRBV15	.	TRBJ1-1	CATSNRGQGNTEAFF	TGTGCCACCAGCAACCGTGGACAGGGGAACACTGAAGCTTTCTTT
.	TRBV6-1	once	TRBJ1-2	CASSERGGTNYGYTF	TGTGCCAGCAGTGAACGGGGGGGAACTAACTATGGCTACACCTTC
TRBD1	TRBV11-2	.	TRBJ2-5	CASSKWTGGPQETQYF	TGTGCCAGCAGCAAATGGACAGGGGGGCCCCAAGAGACCCAGTACTTC
.	TRBV11-3	.	TRBJ1-1	CASSFSADTEAFF	TGTGCCAGCAGCTTTTCGGCGGACACTGAAGCTTTCTTT
.	TRBV29-1	.	TRBJ1-5	CSPKGASSQDQPQHF	TGCAGCCCTAAAGGGGCGTCATCCCAAGATCAGCCCCAGCATTTT
TRBD2	TRBV5-6	.	TRBJ2-1	CASSYRAGGAHGEQFF	TGTGCCAGCAGCTACCGCGCCGGGGGGGCCCATGGTGAGCAGTTCTTC
TRBD1	TRBV19	.	TRBJ1-6	CASSIEGARNSPLHF	TGTGCCAGTAGTATTGAGGGGGCCAGGAATTCACCCCTCCACTTT
TRBD1	TRBV5-8	.	TRBJ2-7	CASSHTGGSYEQYF	TGTGCCAGCAGCCATACAGGGGGGTCCTACGAGCAGTACTTC
TRBD1	TRBV6-5	few	TRBJ1-2	CARDPGQAYGYTF	TGTGCCAGGGACCCGGGACAGGCATATGGCTACACCTTC
.	TRBV4-2	once	TRBJ1-5	CASSQREGGGNQPQHF	TGTGCCAGCAGCCAACGAGAGGGTGGGGGGAATCAGCCCCAGCATTTT
TRBD1	TRBV10-3	.	TRBJ1-1	CAISEPWTGWSTEAFF	TGTGCCATCAGTGAGCCCTGGACAGGGTGGAGCACTGAAGCTTTCTTT
.	TRBV7-8	.	TRBJ1-5	CASSLRESNQPQHF	TGTGCCAGCAGCTTGAGGGAGAGCAATCAGCCCCAGCATTTT
.	TRBV10-3	few	TRBJ1-2	CAISEQGLYGYTF	TGTGCCATCAGCGAACAGGGCCTCTATGGCTACACCTTC
TRBD1	TRBV6-6	.	TRBJ1-2	CASSYGATGFNGYTF	TGTGCCAGCAGTTACGGGGCGACAGGGTTTAATGGCTACACCTTC
.	TRBV10-3	.	TRBJ2-3	CAIRAFKAGTDTQYF	TGTGCCATCAGGGCATTCAAGGCCGGGACAGATACGCAGTATTTT
TRBD1	TRBV7-9	once	TRBJ2-7	CASSLARIQGVSYEQYF	TGTGCCAGCAGCTTAGCCCGGATACAGGGGGTTTCCTACGAGCAGTACTTC
.	TRBV5-1	.	TRBJ1-2	CASSLGGTGSNYGYTF	TGCGCCAGCAGCTTGGGAGGTACAGGGAGTAATTATGGCTACACCTTC
.	TRBV4-2	.	TRBJ2-3	CASSQDRQRASTDTQYF	TGTGCCAGCAGCCAAGATCGCCAGCGGGCTAGCACAGATACGCAGTATTTT
.	TRBV6-5	.	TRBJ2-5	CASNVDSYGTQYF	TGTGCCAGCAACGTCGATTCTTACGGGACCCAGTACTTC
.	TRBV7-9	.	TRBJ1-2	CASSLVRDTANYGYTF	TGTGCCAGCAGCTTAGTCCGGGACACGGCTAACTATGGCTACACCTTC
TRBD2	TRBV30	.	TRBJ2-3	CAWTPAGGRTDTQYF	TGTGCCTGGACCCCAGCGGGGGGGCGGACAGATACGCAGTATTTT
.	TRBV5-6	few	TRBJ1-1	CASSFRQGGSGEAFF	TGTGCCAGCAGCTTTAGGCAGGGCGGTTCGGGTGAAGCTTTCTTT
.	TRBV18	few	TRBJ2-2	CASSPASEGGELFF	TGTGCCAGCTCACCTGCCTCGGAGGGCGGGGAGCTGTTTTTT
.	TRBV5-4	few	TRBJ1-1	CASTPRWAGNTEAFF	TGTGCCAGCACCCCCCGCTGGGCAGGGAACACTGAAGCTTTCTTT
TRBD2	TRBV6-5	few	TRBJ2-4	CASSYREGNIQYF	TGTGCCAGCAGTTACAGGGAGGGAAACATTCAGTACTTC
.	TRBV2	.	TRBJ1-1	CASSLQPNTEAFF	TGTGCCAGCAGTTTACAACCGAACACTGAAGCTTTCTTT
.	TRBV30	.	TRBJ1-3	CAWSRRGLPLNTIYF	TGTGCCTGGAGTAGGCGTGGACTGCCTCTAAACACCATATATTTT
TRBD2	TRBV12-5	.	TRBJ2-3	CASGNSGGTDTQYF	TGTGCTAGTGGAAATAGCGGGGGCACAGATACGCAGTATTTT
TRBD1	TRBV7-9	.	TRBJ1-2	CASSLTAGTGAHYGYTF	TGTGCCAGCAGCTTAACCGCCGGGACAGGGGCTCACTATGGCTACACCTTC
.	TRBV5-1	.	TRBJ2-3	CASSLGGLSGDTQYF	TGCGCCAGCAGCCTAGGAGGGTTAAGCGGAGATACGCAGTATTTT
TRBD1	TRBV6-6	.	TRBJ1-5	CASSPRGVSNQPQHF	TGTGCCAGCAGCCCCAGGGGGGTGAGCAATCAGCCCCAGCATTTT
.	TRBV5-1	few	TRBJ1-2	CASSSGTQGYVYTF	TGCGCCAGCAGCTCGGGGACTCAGGGCTATGTCTACACCTTC
.	TRBV2	.	TRBJ1-5	CASSRQVEEPQHF	TGTGCCAGCAGTAGACAGGTCGAAGAGCCCCAGCATTTT
.	TRBV19	once	TRBJ2-5	CASSIDPAGGTQYF	TGTGCCAGTAGTATCGACCCAGCCGGGGGGACCCAGTACTTC
TRBD1	TRBV2	.	TRBJ1-5	CASRGGPPGPQHF	TGTGCCAGCCGAGGGGGCCCTCCAGGGCCCCAGCATTTT
.	TRBV6-5	.	TRBJ1-2	CASSSPTQGNYGYTF	TGTGCCAGCAGTTCCCCGACACAGGGCAACTATGGCTACACCTTC
TRBD2	TRBV7-3	once	TRBJ2-1	CASSPGPGLGKVNEQFF	TGTGCCAGCAGCCCAGGCCCGGGACTAGGGAAGGTCAATGAGCAGTTCTTC
.	TRBV9	once	TRBJ1-1	CASSVESGMNTEAFF	TGTGCCAGCAGCGTAGAATCAGGGATGAACACTGAAGCTTTCTTT
.	TRBV18	.	TRBJ1-1	CASSPWVAAPDAEAFF	TGTGCCAGCTCACCATGGGTAGCAGCACCCGACGCTGAAGCTTTCTTT
.	TRBV5-1	.	TRBJ2-1	CASSPAAGSYNEQFF	TGCGCCAGCAGCCCGGCTGCGGGGAGCTACAATGAGCAGTTCTTC
TRBD2	TRBV5-1	.	TRBJ2-5	CASSSLGGQETQYF	TGCGCCAGCAGCTCCCTGGGGGGGCAAGAGACCCAGTACTTC
TRBD1	TRBV7-9	.	TRBJ2-7	CASSLVGTELKEQYF	TGTGCCAGCAGCTTAGTTGGGACAGAGCTGAAGGAGCAGTACTTC
.	TRBV21-1	few	TRBJ2-1	CARETGVYNEQFF	TGTGCCAGGGAAACAGGGGTATACAATGAGCAGTTCTTC
TRBD1	TRBV5-1	.	TRBJ2-1	CASTPIPGQGFNEQFF	TGCGCCAGCACCCCGATACCGGGACAGGGTTTCAATGAGCAGTTCTTC